The 23 T cell receptor beta chains below come from one sample, sequenced in a study of cytomegalovirus exposure and HLA in healthy donors. 60 Vbeta and 13 Jbeta primers were used in PCR. Sequenced by immunoSEQ multiplex PCR; TCRdb stores in-frame clones only, minus some. Reported are fewer than 150,000 clones; the ten largest clones contain approximately 2.6%. The sample consisted of PBMCs. The source is a man aged 40-50 years in good health and CMV-seronegative.

The chain links TRBV6-5 to TRBJ1-2, with D perhaps TRBD1 (5 bases). This CDR3 spans 15 amino acids. Deletions cut 8 bases from V and 5 bases from J, with 21 bases between. The germline CDR1 and CDR2 sequences are MNHEY and SVGAGI. The CDR3 loop is CASSGLPPATYGYTF. DNA for the CDR3: TGTGCCAGCTCGGGACTCCCCCCCGCAACTTATGGCTACACCTTC.

The gene calls are TRBV29-1 and TRBJ2-7; TRBD1 matches at 8 bases. The V gene's germline CDR1 is SQVTM and CDR2 ANQGSEA. The CDR3 contains 13 residues. With 6 bases clipped from V and 0 bases from J, the junction kept 4 bases outside the gene matches. The CDR3: CSVRQGSSYEQYF. CDR3 sequence (DNA): TGCAGCGTCAGACAGGGGAGCTCCTACGAGCAGTACTTC.

The chain carries TRBV12-5 and TRBJ2-3; D is perhaps TRBD1 (6 bases). Germline-derived CDR1 and CDR2 are LGHNT and FRNRAP. V lost 3 bases and J lost 5, with 12 bases in between. The CDR3 consists of 14 residues. The CDR3, as DNA: TGTGCTAGTGGTTTAACAGGGTCGGGAGATACGCAGTATTTT. Translating it yields CASGLTGSGDTQYF.

This chain connects TRBV7-2 to TRBJ2-6, with D unclear. Trimming left V 1 base short and J 2 bases short, with 9 bases between. The CDR3 runs to 16 residues. Germline CDR1 SGHTA, CDR2 FQGNSA. CDR3 DNA: TGTGCCAGCAGCTTAGTTGTAGCAACTGGGGCCAACGTCCTGACTTTC. Protein: CASSLVVATGANVLTF.

The chain uses TRBV10-3 and TRBJ1-1; D may be TRBD1 (6 bases). Looked up from germline, CDR1 is ENHRY and CDR2 is SYGVKD. This CDR3 spans 14 amino acids. Trimming removed 6 bases from V and 1 base from J, with 12 bases in between. The CDR3 nucleotides read TGTGCCATCAGCGTCGGACAGACGAACACTGAAGCTTTCTTT. It specifies CAISVGQTNTEAFF.

This sequence joins TRBV7-2 and TRBJ2-7, with 9 bases matching TRBD2. The J segment lost 0 bases and the V segment lost 3 bases, leaving 6 bases of the junction unmatched. CDR3 length: 16 residues. Germline-derived CDR1 and CDR2 are SGHTA and FQGNSA. This CDR3 is CASSLSGGWSSYEQYF. Written as DNA, the CDR3 is TGTGCCAGCAGCTTGAGCGGGGGGTGGAGCTCCTACGAGCAGTACTTC.

The chain has TRBV29-1 and TRBJ1-5; 10 nucleotides agree with TRBD1. With 4 bases clipped from V and 3 bases from J, the junction kept 9 bases outside the gene matches. The CDR3 contains 16 residues. Germline CDR1 SQVTM, CDR2 ANQGSEA. CDR3 sequence: CSVGRTGGQVNQPQHF. CDR3 sequence (DNA): TGCAGCGTTGGTCGGACAGGGGGGCAAGTCAATCAGCCCCAGCATTTT. Supplemented by reference TRBV29-1 and TRBJ1-5, the full variable domain reads SAVISQKPSRDICQRGTSLTIQCQVDSQVTMMFWYRQQPGQSLTLIATANQGSEATYESGFVIDKFPISRPNLTFSTLTVSNMSPEDSSIYLCSVGRTGGQVNQPQHFGDGTRLSIL.

The rearrangement links TRBV28 to TRBJ2-7; TRBD1 matches 8 bases. V was clipped by 6 bases and J by 4 bases; unmatched bases: 11. This CDR3 comprises 15 residues. Germline V gives CDR1 MDHEN, CDR2 SYDVKM. CDR3: CASSSGGITLYEQYF. Written as DNA, the CDR3 is TGTGCCAGCAGCTCAGGGGGCATTACTTTATACGAGCAGTACTTC.

The chain couples TRBV11-3 to TRBJ2-5; D gene uncertain. The V end lost 3 bases, the J end lost 7 bases, and 15 bases lay between the germline ends. From germline, CDR1 is SGHNT and CDR2 YENEEA. This CDR3 comprises 14 residues. The CDR3, as DNA: TGTGCCAGCAGCTTGACGGCCAGCTCTAGGACCCAGTACTTC. Its protein is CASSLTASSRTQYF.

This rearrangement joins TRBV11-3 to TRBJ2-1; 7 positions match TRBD2. The germline V gene has CDR1 SGHNT and CDR2 YENEEA. The CDR3 contains 15 residues. The V gene end was trimmed by 2 bases and the J gene end by 6 bases; junction bases not matched to a gene: 7. CDR3 in DNA: TGTGCCAGCAGCTTATACTCAGCGGGGACCAATGAGCAGTTCTTC. Encoded protein: CASSLYSAGTNEQFF.

The chain couples TRBV7-3 to TRBJ1-1; 10 bases are shared with TRBD1. The germline V gene encodes CDR1 SGHTA and CDR2 FQGTGA. The CDR3 spans 14 residues. J was trimmed by 4 bases and V by 3 bases; bases with no gene match: 2. The CDR3 bases are TGTGCCAGCAGCTTGACAGGGGGCACCACTGAAGCTTTCTTT. It is translated as CASSLTGGTTEAFF.

V gene TRBV6-5 combines with J gene TRBJ1-2; no firm D call. This CDR3 spans 11 amino acids. The V end lost 4 bases, the J end lost 8 bases, and 8 bases lay between the germline ends. CDR1 MNHEY and CDR2 SVGAGI come from the germline V gene. Written as DNA, the CDR3 is TGTGCCAGCAGTTCCCCCAAAGGCTACACCTTC. This codes for CASSSPKGYTF.

This rearrangement joins TRBV6-1 to TRBJ1-2; 7 bases agree with TRBD1. V shed 7 bases, J shed 4 bases, and the junction held 6 bases outside the gene matches. CDR3 size: 13 residues. From germline, CDR1 is MNHNS and CDR2 SASEGT. CDR3 loop: CASKGTAPYGYTF. In DNA, the CDR3 is TGTGCCAGCAAAGGGACAGCTCCCTATGGCTACACCTTC.

The chain is built from TRBV2 and TRBJ2-7, with a possible D match to TRBD2 (6 bases). The CDR3 consists of 13 residues. Trimming left V 9 bases short and J 1 base short, with 13 bases between. Germline CDR1 reads SNHLY; CDR2 reads FYNNEI. Here the CDR3 reads CASFSAGSYEQYF. The CDR3 DNA follows: TGTGCCAGTTTTTCGGCGGGATCCTACGAGCAGTACTTC.

V usage is TRBV12-5 and J usage is TRBJ1-6; 8 bases agree with TRBD1. This CDR3 is 14 amino acids long. V shed 7 bases, J shed 9 bases, and the junction held 8 bases outside the gene matches. In germline, CDR1 is LGHNT, CDR2 FRNRAP. The DNA of the CDR3 is TGTGCTAGTGTCCTTGGACAGGGCGGTTCACCCCTCCACTTT. Its translation: CASVLGQGGSPLHF.

This chain links TRBV5-8 with TRBJ2-7, with TRBD1 identical over 9 bases. Germline lookup yields CDR1 SGHTS and CDR2 YDEGEE. With 2 bases clipped from V and 3 bases from J, the junction kept 3 bases outside the gene matches. The CDR3 runs to 14 residues. The CDR3 DNA sequence: TGTGCCAGCAGCTTCCGGGACAGGGACTACGAGCAGTACTTC. This encodes CASSFRDRDYEQYF.

The V and J genes are TRBV25-1 and TRBJ1-1; a possible D gene is TRBD1 (6 bases). This CDR3 has 14 amino acids. Germline values: CDR1 MGHDK, CDR2 SYGVNS. Trimming stripped 4 bases from V and 7 bases from J, with 16 bases between. Here the CDR3 DNA reads TGTGCCAGCAGTGCTTCCGGGTTCAGGGGTGAAGCTTTCTTT. As protein: CASSASGFRGEAFF.

A word on this clone: One junction end disagrees with the germline gene, perhaps due to a read error. The chain employs TRBV19 and TRBJ2-2, with TRBD2 identical over 14 bases. CDR1 is LNHDA and CDR2 is SQIVND in the germline V gene (reference sequence). This CDR3 has 16 residues. The CDR3 loop is CASNIGLAGGTGELFF. The CDR3 nucleotides are TGTGCCAGTAATATAGGACTAGCGGGGGGCACCGGGGAGCTGTTTTTT.

The V call is TRBV5-5, the J call TRBJ1-6; possible D gene TRBD1, 5 bases. This CDR3 has 18 amino acids. Germline lookup yields CDR1 SGHKS and CDR2 YYEKEE (reference sequence). V dropped 3 bases and J dropped 0 bases, with 16 bases sitting between them. Written as DNA, the CDR3 is TGTGCCAGCAGCTCTACAGGATCTCTCAGCTCCTATAATTCACCCCTCCACTTT. It translates to CASSSTGSLSSYNSPLHF. Drawing the rest from reference TRBV5-5 and TRBJ1-6, the complete variable domain is DAGVTQSPTHLIKTRGQQVTLRCSPISGHKSVSWYQQVLGQGPQFIFQYYEKEERGRGNFPDRFSARQFPNYSSELNVNALLLGDSALYLCASSSTGSLSSYNSPLHFGNGTRLTVT.

The chain combines TRBV4-1 with TRBJ1-1; no definite D call. The CDR3 contains 12 residues. The germline V and J ends were trimmed by 3 bases and 7 bases, with 9 bases remaining between them. Per the germline V gene, CDR1 is MGHRA and CDR2 is YSYEKL. The DNA for the CDR3 is TGCGCCAGCAGCCATATAAGTAGTGAAGCTTTCTTT. Protein sequence: CASSHISSEAFF.

CDR3 nucleotide sequence: TGTGCCAGCAGTTACTCCGGGGTTTCGGATGGCTACACCTTC. Translated: CASSYSGVSDGYTF. The chain carries TRBV6-5 and TRBJ1-2, with D uncertain. V was shortened by 0 bases and J by 6 bases, with 11 bases between the two germline ends. This CDR3 has 14 residues. Germline CDR1 reads MNHEY; CDR2 reads SVGAGI.

The chain is built from TRBV4-3 and TRBJ1-1; TRBD1 agrees at 8 bases. Germline CDR1 LGHNA, CDR2 YSLEER. After removal of 1 base from V and 5 bases from J, the junction contained 6 bases not matched to a gene. This CDR3 contains 15 residues. In DNA form, the CDR3 reads TGCGCCAGCAGCCAAGTATCAGGGGGCTTTACTGAAGCTTTCTTT. Translation: CASSQVSGGFTEAFF.

The V gene is TRBV6-5, the J gene TRBJ1-2, with D possibly being TRBD1 (5 bases). Germline assignment: CDR1 MNHEY and CDR2 SVGAGI. The V end lost 2 bases, the J end lost 2 bases, and 15 bases lay between the germline ends. This CDR3 region has 16 residues. The chain's CDR3 is CASSYILPRENYGYTF. Here the CDR3 DNA reads TGTGCCAGCAGTTACATTCTGCCCAGGGAAAACTATGGCTACACCTTC.